These 29 T cell receptor beta chains came from one sample sequenced in a study of blood T cell repertoires in COVID-19. Clones were sequenced by immunoSEQ multiplex PCR, and TCRdb holds only the in-frame ones, with some missing. The sample includes about 64,000 clones, about 70% seen only once; the top ten take more than 5%. Sequencing was done on a sample of peripheral blood. The receptors here all came from a human donor in a cohort sampled during active COVID-19.

The V and J genes are TRBV19 and TRBJ1-1; a weak D match, TRBD1 (5 bases). The CDR3 length is 12 residues. Germline-derived CDR1 and CDR2 are LNHDA and SQIVND (reference sequence). Trimming left V 10 bases short and J 2 bases short, with 11 bases between. CDR3 protein: CATTRGNTEAFF. CDR3 sequence (DNA): TGTGCCACGACAAGGGGTAACACTGAAGCTTTCTTT.

The V gene is TRBV30, the J gene TRBJ1-1, with D maybe TRBD1 (6 bases). This CDR3 is built from 15 residues. Trimming left V 3 bases short and J 1 base short, with 15 bases between. The germline V gene has CDR1 GTSNPN and CDR2 SVGIG (reference sequence). CDR3 in amino acids: CAWRHSGTRNTEAFF. As DNA, the CDR3 is TGTGCCTGGAGACATTCCGGGACACGGAACACTGAAGCTTTCTTT.

This chain's CDR3 is CASSQDPVAANTYEQYF. DNA for the CDR3: TGTGCCAGCAGCCAAGATCCAGTAGCGGCTAACACCTACGAGCAGTACTTC. The chain has TRBV3-1 (or the pseudogene TRBV3-2) and TRBJ2-7, with D tentatively TRBD2 (6 bases). Germline lookup yields CDR1 LGHDT and CDR2 YNNKEL (reference sequence). Deletions cut 0 bases from V and 2 bases from J, with 17 bases between. CDR3 length equals 17 residues.

The V and J genes are TRBV5-4 and TRBJ2-3; TRBD2 agrees at 10 bases. CDR1 is SGHNT and CDR2 is YYREEE in the germline V gene (reference sequence). The CDR3 length is 15 residues. The V gene end was trimmed by 3 bases and the J gene end by 4 bases; junction bases not matched to a gene: 5. The chain's CDR3 is CASSSAGGPPDTQYF. The CDR3 coding sequence is TGTGCCAGCAGCTCAGCGGGGGGGCCCCCAGATACGCAGTATTTT.

The chain couples TRBV18 to TRBJ2-5; 8 bases align to TRBD1. This CDR3 has 15 amino acids. Trimming removed 4 bases from V and 4 bases from J; junction bases left unmatched: 8. Per germline, CDR1 KGHSH and CDR2 LQKENI. The CDR3 loop reads CASSREQGARETQYF. Here the CDR3 DNA reads TGTGCCAGCTCACGGGAGCAGGGGGCCCGAGAGACCCAGTACTTC.

The chain joins TRBV3-1 (or the pseudogene TRBV3-2) to TRBJ2-2; TRBD2 is a possible D gene (7 bases). Trimming stripped 5 bases from V and 3 bases from J, with 22 bases between. This CDR3 spans 18 amino acids. Germline CDR1 is LGHDT and CDR2 is YNNKEL (reference sequence). CDR3 sequence (DNA): TGTGCCAGCAGCGGCCCGGGGGGCCGGATAGTTGACACCGGGGAGCTGTTTTTT. This sequence encodes CASSGPGGRIVDTGELFF.

The chain couples TRBV28 to TRBJ2-7; TRBD1 matches 9 bases. The ends lost 6 bases at V and 7 bases at J; junction bases unmatched: 10. The germline V gene encodes CDR1 MDHEN and CDR2 SYDVKM. This CDR3 has 14 residues. CDR3 sequence reads: CASRTGTGTWEQYF. As DNA, the CDR3 is TGTGCCAGCAGAACAGGGACAGGGACTTGGGAGCAGTACTTC.

As concerns this clone: The junction differs from germline at one of its ends, possibly a read error. The chain recombines TRBV6-1 with TRBJ1-5; the D is unclear. Germline V lookup: CDR1 MNHNS, CDR2 SASEGT. CDR3 length: 14 residues. The DNA of the CDR3 is TGTGCCAGCAGGGAAGTACGGAGCAATCAGCCCCAGCATTTT. This encodes CASREVRSNQPQHF.

As DNA, the CDR3 is TGTGCCAGCAGCTTATCGGGACTAGCGGGGGAAGAGACCCAGTACTTC. It specifies CASSLSGLAGEETQYF. The rearrangement links TRBV7-6 to TRBJ2-5; 14 bases line up with TRBD2. Germline V gene sequence: CDR1 SGHVS, CDR2 FNYEAQ. J was trimmed by 3 bases and V by 2 bases; bases with no gene match: 2. CDR3 size: 16 residues.

This clone was recorded a few times. This chain joins TRBV2 and TRBJ2-1; D perhaps matches TRBD2 (5 bases). Trimming left V 0 bases short and J 0 bases short, with 9 bases between. In germline, CDR1 is SNHLY, CDR2 FYNNEI. CDR3 length equals 16 residues. CDR3 DNA sequence: TGTGCCAGCAGTGAAGCGAGGGTACCCTCCTACAATGAGCAGTTCTTC. This encodes CASSEARVPSYNEQFF.

This clone showed up just a few times. The chain links TRBV19 to TRBJ1-5; no clear D. The ends were cut back, 7 bases at V and 0 bases at J, with 16 bases in the middle. The CDR3 runs 16 residues. Germline lookup yields CDR1 LNHDA and CDR2 SQIVND (reference sequence). CDR3 sequence (DNA): TGTGCCAGTACCCCTACCGGGATGTATAGCAATCAGCCCCAGCATTTT. It yields the protein CASTPTGMYSNQPQHF. Together with reference TRBV19 and TRBJ1-5, the CDR3 gives the full variable domain: DGGITQSPKYLFRKEGQNVTLSCEQNLNHDAMYWYRQDPGQGLRLIYYSQIVNDFQKGDIAEGYSVSREKKESFPLTVTSAQKNPTAFYLCASTPTGMYSNQPQHFGDGTRLSIL.

This clone was picked up a small number of times. This chain connects TRBV30 to TRBJ1-2; D perhaps matches TRBD1 (6 bases). Looked up from germline, CDR1 is GTSNPN and CDR2 is SVGIG (reference sequence). The CDR3 consists of 18 residues. The V end lost 4 bases, the J end lost 2 bases, and 26 bases lay between the germline ends. CDR3 nucleotide sequence: TGTGCCTGGATGGGTGGCCCCCGCGGGGGCGAGAGGAACTATGGCTACACCTTC. This gives the protein CAWMGGPRGGERNYGYTF.

J is TRBJ2-1 and V is TRBV7-2; 14 nucleotides match TRBD2. The germline V gene has CDR1 SGHTA and CDR2 FQGNSA. This CDR3 region has 18 residues. V shed 5 bases, J shed 4 bases, and the junction held 10 bases outside the gene matches. The CDR3 loop reads CASSATGTSGGHYNEQFF. In DNA, the CDR3 is TGTGCCAGCAGCGCGACCGGGACTAGCGGGGGCCATTACAATGAGCAGTTCTTC.

The CDR3 DNA reads TGCGCCAGCAGCCGGACTAGCGGGGGGGCCCAAGAGACCCAGTACTTC. This encodes CASSRTSGGAQETQYF. The rearrangement links TRBV5-1 to TRBJ2-5; TRBD2 matches at 15 bases. The CDR3 consists of 16 residues. Germline V lookup: CDR1 SGHRS, CDR2 YFSETQ. J was trimmed by 1 base and V by 4 bases; bases with no gene match: 2.

V usage is TRBV9 and J usage is TRBJ1-1; D is possibly TRBD1 (6 bases). V was cut by 0 bases and J by 4 bases, with 16 bases left in between. Germline CDR1 is SGDLS and CDR2 is YYNGEE. The CDR3 spans 16 residues. CDR3 amino acids: CASSVASAGVFTEAFF. CDR3 sequence (DNA): TGTGCCAGCAGCGTAGCTTCGGCAGGGGTCTTCACTGAAGCTTTCTTT.

There are a few counts of this clone. The chain uses TRBV5-6 and TRBJ1-5, with a weak D call TRBD1 (6 bases). This CDR3 spans 14 amino acids. The germline V gene encodes CDR1 SGHDT and CDR2 YYEEEE. Trimming left V 4 bases short and J 7 bases short, with 15 bases between. The CDR3 DNA sequence: TGTGCCAGCAGCCAGCAGGGGAGGGAGCAGCCCCAGCATTTT. This gives the protein CASSQQGREQPQHF.

This sequence joins TRBV25-1 and TRBJ1-1; D unclear. V was shortened by 5 bases and J by 2 bases, with 12 bases between the two germline ends. Germline CDR1 and CDR2: MGHDK and SYGVNS. The CDR3 spans 14 residues. Written as DNA, the CDR3 is TGTGCCAGCAGTAACCCGGGATCAAACACTGAAGCTTTCTTT. Translation: CASSNPGSNTEAFF.

The V and J genes are TRBV5-4 and TRBJ2-1, with 13 bases lining up with TRBD2. The CDR3 extends over 18 amino acids. CDR1 is SGHNT and CDR2 is YYREEE in the germline V gene (reference sequence). Unmatched junction bases numbered 7, after V lost 4 bases and J lost 0 bases. The CDR3 bases are TGTGCCAGCAGCCCCAAAGGACTAGCGGGGGCCTCCTACAATGAGCAGTTCTTC. It specifies CASSPKGLAGASYNEQFF.

V gene TRBV27 combines with J gene TRBJ2-7; 11 positions agree with TRBD1. Trimming cost V 5 bases and J 5 bases; bases outside gene matches: 11. The CDR3 consists of 16 residues. Germline CDR1 is MNHEY and CDR2 is SMNVEV (reference sequence). The CDR3 loop reads CASSAWDRGKLDEQYF. CDR3 DNA sequence: TGTGCCAGCAGTGCCTGGGACAGGGGGAAGCTCGACGAGCAGTACTTC.

The gene calls are TRBV5-1 and TRBJ2-5, with D perhaps TRBD1 (6 bases). The germline CDR1 and CDR2 sequences are SGHRS and YFSETQ. Between the trimmed V and J ends, which lost 3 bases and 2 bases, there was a span of 8 bases. This CDR3 is 13 amino acids long. The CDR3 coding sequence is TGCGCCAGCAGCTCGACAGGTCAAGAGACCCAGTACTTC. Amino acid sequence: CASSSTGQETQYF. The whole variable domain, remainder taken from reference TRBV5-1 and TRBJ2-5, is KAGVTQTPRYLIKTRGQQVTLSCSPISGHRSVSWYQQTPGQGLQFLFEYFSETQRNKGNFPGRFSGRQFSNSRSEMNVSTLELGDSALYLCASSSTGQETQYFGPGTRLLVL.

The rearrangement links TRBV2 to TRBJ2-3; 7 positions agree with TRBD2. Per the germline V gene, CDR1 is SNHLY and CDR2 is FYNNEI. CDR3 length: 14 residues. Trimming took 4 bases from V and 0 from J; bases not matched to a gene: 1. The CDR3 DNA is TGTGCCAGCAGTGGGGAGGGAAGCACAGATACGCAGTATTTT. It yields the protein CASSGEGSTDTQYF. Looking up the rest from reference TRBV2 and TRBJ2-3 gives the full variable domain: EPEVTQTPSHQVTQMGQEVILRCVPISNHLYFYWYRQILGQKVEFLVSFYNNEISEKSEIFDDQFSVERPDGSNFTLKIRSTKLEDSAMYFCASSGEGSTDTQYFGPGTRLTVL.

The rearrangement links TRBV18 to TRBJ1-1; maybe TRBD1 (6 bases). V lost 2 bases, J lost 1 base, and 11 bases lay in between. Looked up from germline, CDR1 is KGHSH and CDR2 is LQKENI. The CDR3 has 15 amino acids. DNA of the CDR3: TGTGCCAGCTCACCAAGCGGACAGCCGAACACTGAAGCTTTCTTT. Protein: CASSPSGQPNTEAFF.

This clone was observed a handful of times. DNA of the CDR3: TGTGCCAGCAGTGGGGACAATAAAGGGGTGTGGGAGACCCAGTACTTC. Translating gives CASSGDNKGVWETQYF. The chain has TRBV25-1 and TRBJ2-5; weak D call: TRBD1 (6 bases). The CDR3 contains 16 residues. CDR1 MGHDK and CDR2 SYGVNS come from the germline V gene. V was shortened by 4 bases and J by 5 bases, with 20 bases between the two germline ends. Full variable domain (missing parts from reference TRBV25-1 and TRBJ2-5): EADIYQTPRYLVIGTGKKITLECSQTMGHDKMYWYQQDPGMELHLIHYSYGVNSTEKGDLSSESTVSRIRTEHFPLTLESARPSHTSQYLCASSGDNKGVWETQYFGPGTRLLVL.

This chain links TRBV2 with TRBJ2-3, with 7 bases identical to TRBD1. Germline V gives CDR1 SNHLY, CDR2 FYNNEI. V trimming: 6 bases; J trimming: 4 bases; junction bases outside the gene matches: 4. This CDR3 is 13 amino acids long. This CDR3 reads CASRPQGADTQYF. The CDR3 DNA is TGTGCCAGCAGGCCCCAGGGGGCAGATACGCAGTATTTT.

In DNA form, the CDR3 reads TGTGCCAGCAGCTACACAGGGGACTATGGCTACACCTTC. This gives the protein CASSYTGDYGYTF. The chain joins TRBV2 to TRBJ1-2; 7 bases agree with TRBD1. V dropped 6 bases and J dropped 3; count of bases not matched to a gene: 4. Germline V lookup: CDR1 SNHLY, CDR2 FYNNEI. The CDR3 covers 13 residues.

The V and J genes are TRBV19 and TRBJ2-3; TRBD2 matches at 13 bases. CDR3 size: 16 residues. Germline values: CDR1 LNHDA, CDR2 SQIVND (reference sequence). The J segment lost 8 bases and the V segment lost 6 bases, leaving 11 bases of the junction unmatched. The chain's CDR3 is CASSLGLAGAQGTQYF. In DNA form, the CDR3 reads TGTGCCAGTAGCCTTGGACTAGCGGGGGCCCAAGGTACGCAGTATTTT. The full variable domain, rest sourced from reference TRBV19 and TRBJ2-3, is DGGITQSPKYLFRKEGQNVTLSCEQNLNHDAMYWYRQDPGQGLRLIYYSQIVNDFQKGDIAEGYSVSREKKESFPLTVTSAQKNPTAFYLCASSLGLAGAQGTQYFGPGTRLTVL.

This clone has just a few counts. The V and J genes are TRBV6-5 and TRBJ1-4; TRBD1 is a possible D gene (6 bases). Trimming took 6 bases from V and 8 from J, leaving 13 bases between them. The germline gives CDR1 MNHEY, CDR2 SVGAGI. The CDR3 has 13 residues. The CDR3 sequence is CASSPNGGEKLFF. The CDR3, as DNA: TGTGCCAGCAGCCCCAATGGGGGCGAAAAACTGTTTTTT.

This sequence joins TRBV5-5 and TRBJ2-5; 7 bases are shared with TRBD2. This CDR3 comprises 14 residues. V shed 0 bases and J 2 bases; nucleotides not matched to a gene: 1. Germline CDR1 reads SGHKS; CDR2 reads YYEKEE (reference sequence). CDR3: CASSLGGRQETQYF. As DNA, the CDR3 is TGTGCCAGCAGCTTGGGCGGGAGACAAGAGACCCAGTACTTC.

The V call is TRBV5-1, the J call TRBJ2-3, with D maybe TRBD1 (5 bases). CDR1 is SGHRS and CDR2 is YFSETQ in the germline V gene. The CDR3 runs to 14 residues. Trimming left V 1 base short and J 2 bases short, with 8 bases between. In DNA form, the CDR3 reads TGCGCCAGCAGCTTGTGGGGCCCCACAGATACGCAGTATTTT. Its translation is CASSLWGPTDTQYF. Complete variable domain (other parts from reference TRBV5-1 and TRBJ2-3): KAGVTQTPRYLIKTRGQQVTLSCSPISGHRSVSWYQQTPGQGLQFLFEYFSETQRNKGNFPGRFSGRQFSNSRSEMNVSTLELGDSALYLCASSLWGPTDTQYFGPGTRLTVL.